This TCR beta chain was recovered during a study of PD-1 blockade in classical Hodgkin lymphoma. TCRdb keeps only in-frame clones here, not all; method: immunoSEQ multiplex PCR. The sample includes 46,000 or so clones, about three quarters of them seen just once. The time point is: cycle 4 day 1 (C4D1), after less than 7 weeks of nivolumab. All trial patients relapsed after autologous stem cell transplantation. Complete response, partial response or progressive disease was recorded as best response. Findings of the study overall: Possible causes of repertoire differences, disease activity or prior therapy, remain undefined. Patients who responded completely had about the same baseline diversity as newly diagnosed patients.

The length of the CDR3 is 15 residues. V lost 8 bases, J lost 5 bases, and 14 bases stayed unmatched. In germline, CDR1 is LGHNA, CDR2 YNFKEQ. Comment on this clone: Its specificity is not known.

The sequence was collected from a human donor with classical Hodgkin lymphoma. This chain connects TRBV4-2 to TRBJ1-1, with 7 bases fitting TRBD1. The sequencing used peripheral blood mononuclear cells (PBMCs), collected before the fourth cycle of nivolumab. CDR3 bases: TGTGCCAGCCATAGTCAAGAGGGGGCGGTGACTGAAGCTTTCTTT. It translates to CASHSQEGAVTEAFF.